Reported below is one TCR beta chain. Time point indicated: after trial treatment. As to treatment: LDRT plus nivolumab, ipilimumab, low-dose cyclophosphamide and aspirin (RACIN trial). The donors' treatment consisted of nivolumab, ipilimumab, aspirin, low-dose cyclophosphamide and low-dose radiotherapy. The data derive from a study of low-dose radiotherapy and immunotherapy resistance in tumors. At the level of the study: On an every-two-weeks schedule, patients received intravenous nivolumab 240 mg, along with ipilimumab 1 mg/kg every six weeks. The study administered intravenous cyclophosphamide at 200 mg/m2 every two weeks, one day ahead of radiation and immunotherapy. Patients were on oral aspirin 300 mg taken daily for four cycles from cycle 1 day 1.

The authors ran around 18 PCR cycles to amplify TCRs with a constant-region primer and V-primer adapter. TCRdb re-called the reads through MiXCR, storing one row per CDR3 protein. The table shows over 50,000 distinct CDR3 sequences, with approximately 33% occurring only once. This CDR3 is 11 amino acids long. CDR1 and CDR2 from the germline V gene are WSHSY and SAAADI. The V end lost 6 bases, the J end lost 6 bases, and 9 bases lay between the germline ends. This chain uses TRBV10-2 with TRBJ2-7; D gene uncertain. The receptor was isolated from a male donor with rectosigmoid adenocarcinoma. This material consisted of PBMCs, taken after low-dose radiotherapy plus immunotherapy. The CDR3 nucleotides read TGCGCCAGCAGGGATGAAAGCGAGCAGTACTTC. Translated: CASRDESEQYF.